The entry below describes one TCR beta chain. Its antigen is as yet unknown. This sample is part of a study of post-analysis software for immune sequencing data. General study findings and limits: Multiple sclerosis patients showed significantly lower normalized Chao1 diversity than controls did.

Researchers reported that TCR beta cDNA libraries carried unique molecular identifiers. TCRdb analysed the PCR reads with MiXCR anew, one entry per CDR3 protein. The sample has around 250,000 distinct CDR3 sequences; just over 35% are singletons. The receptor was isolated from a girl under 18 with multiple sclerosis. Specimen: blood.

The CDR3 region has the DNA TGCAGTGCCCGGTCTGTTGATACGCAGTATTTT. Encoded protein: CSARSVDTQYF. This chain links TRBV20-1 with TRBJ2-3; D is uncertain. This CDR3 region has 11 residues. V lost 6 bases, J lost 6 bases, and 10 bases lay in between. From germline, CDR1 is DFQATT and CDR2 SNEGSKA (reference sequence).